This T cell receptor beta chain is from a study of spatial heterogeneity in lung cancer. TCRdb reprocessed the 5' RACE reads with MiXCR, giving one entry per CDR3 protein. The table shows fewer than 15,000 distinct CDR3 sequences, with more than 3% occurring only once. This clonotype has at least ten counts. The target antigen is unknown. The CDR3 contains 16 residues. V gave up 6 bases and J gave up 5 bases; unmatched junction bases: 14. Germline values: CDR1 SGHTA, CDR2 FQGNSA. Stated time point: sample taken at primary tumor resection. General study results and limits: In tumors, expanded intratumoral alpha and beta TCR counts tracked mutation counts.

The rearrangement links TRBV7-2 to TRBJ2-3; 7 nucleotides agree with TRBD2. This clonotype was sampled from a male donor with early-stage non-small cell lung cancer. The material was lung tumor tissue, obtained at surgery. The CDR3 sequence is CASSQRAGGVGDTQYF. The CDR3 DNA follows: TGTGCCAGCAGTCAGCGAGCTGGGGGGGTTGGAGATACGCAGTATTTT.